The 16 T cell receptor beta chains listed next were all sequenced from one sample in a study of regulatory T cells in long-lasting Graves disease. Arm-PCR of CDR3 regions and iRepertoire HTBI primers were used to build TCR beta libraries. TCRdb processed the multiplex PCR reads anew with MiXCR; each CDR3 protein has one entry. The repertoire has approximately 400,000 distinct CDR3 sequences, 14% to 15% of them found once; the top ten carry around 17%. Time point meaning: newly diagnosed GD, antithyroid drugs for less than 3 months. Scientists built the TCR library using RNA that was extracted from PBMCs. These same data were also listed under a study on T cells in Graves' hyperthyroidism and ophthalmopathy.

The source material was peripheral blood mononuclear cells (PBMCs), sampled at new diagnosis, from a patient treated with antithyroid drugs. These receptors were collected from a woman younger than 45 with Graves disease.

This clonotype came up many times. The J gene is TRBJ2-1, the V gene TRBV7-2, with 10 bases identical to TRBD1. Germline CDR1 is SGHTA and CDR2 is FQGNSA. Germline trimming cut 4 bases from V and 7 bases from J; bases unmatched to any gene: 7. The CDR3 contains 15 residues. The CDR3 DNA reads TGTGCCAGCAGCTACCCCCTGGGACAGGGGAATGAGCAGTTCTTC. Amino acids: CASSYPLGQGNEQFF.

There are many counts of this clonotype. The CDR3 bases are TGTGCCAGCAGCTTGGTGGTGGTAGCGGGAGCGGGTGATGAGCAGTTCTTC. Translated: CASSLVVVAGAGDEQFF. This sequence joins TRBV5-4 and TRBJ2-1, with 9 nucleotides matching TRBD2. CDR1 SGHNT and CDR2 YYREEE come from the germline V gene (reference sequence). The CDR3 covers 17 residues. Losses at the gene ends were 0 bases for V and 8 bases for J; bases not matched to a gene: 12.

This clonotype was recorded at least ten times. CDR3 in amino acids: CASSLTRMNTEAFF. CDR3 DNA: TGTGCCAGCAGCTTAACCCGGATGAACACTGAAGCTTTCTTT. V is TRBV12-3 or TRBV12-4 and J is TRBJ1-1; no firm D call. CDR3 size: 14 residues. V was trimmed by 6 bases and J by 0 bases, leaving 11 bases between them.

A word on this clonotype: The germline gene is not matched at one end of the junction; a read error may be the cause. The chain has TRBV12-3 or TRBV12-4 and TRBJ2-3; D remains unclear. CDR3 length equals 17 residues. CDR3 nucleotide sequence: TGTGTCAGCAGTTTAGGTCCCCCGGTGCTTATCACAGATACGCAGTATTTT. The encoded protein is CVSSLGPPVLITDTQYF.

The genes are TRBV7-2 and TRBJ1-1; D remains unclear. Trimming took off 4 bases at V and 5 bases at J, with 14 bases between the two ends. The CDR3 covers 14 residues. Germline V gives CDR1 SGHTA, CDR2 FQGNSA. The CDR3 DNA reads TGTGCCAGCAGCTATAGTGGCCCCGCGACTGAAGCTTTCTTT. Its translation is CASSYSGPATEAFF.

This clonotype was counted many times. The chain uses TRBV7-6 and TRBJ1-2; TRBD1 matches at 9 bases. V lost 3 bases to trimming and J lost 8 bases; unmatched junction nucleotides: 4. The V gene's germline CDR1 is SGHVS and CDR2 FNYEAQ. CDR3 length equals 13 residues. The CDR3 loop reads CASSLGQGGGYTF. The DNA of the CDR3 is TGTGCCAGCAGCTTGGGACAGGGTGGCGGCTACACCTTC.

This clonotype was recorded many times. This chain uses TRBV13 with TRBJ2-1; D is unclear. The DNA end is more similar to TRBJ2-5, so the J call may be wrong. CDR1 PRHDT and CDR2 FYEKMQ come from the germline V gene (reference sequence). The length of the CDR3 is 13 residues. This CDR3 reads CASSLGSPETQYF. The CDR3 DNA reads TGTGCCAGCAGCTTAGGTTCCCCAGAGACCCAGTACTTC.

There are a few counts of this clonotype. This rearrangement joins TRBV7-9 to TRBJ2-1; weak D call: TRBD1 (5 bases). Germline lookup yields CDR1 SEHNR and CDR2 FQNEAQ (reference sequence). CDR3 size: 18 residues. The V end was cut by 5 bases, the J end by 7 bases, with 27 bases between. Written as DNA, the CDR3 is TGTGCCAGCAGCCACCCCGTGACGACAGACGCTGAACTTAATGAGCAGTTCTTC. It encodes CASSHPVTTDAELNEQFF.

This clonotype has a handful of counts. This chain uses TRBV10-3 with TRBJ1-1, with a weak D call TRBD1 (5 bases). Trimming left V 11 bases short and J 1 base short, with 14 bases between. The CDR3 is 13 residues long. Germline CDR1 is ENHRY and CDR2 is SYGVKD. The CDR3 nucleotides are TGTGCCGCCGCCGGGACGGCGAACACTGAAGCTTTCTTT. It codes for CAAAGTANTEAFF.

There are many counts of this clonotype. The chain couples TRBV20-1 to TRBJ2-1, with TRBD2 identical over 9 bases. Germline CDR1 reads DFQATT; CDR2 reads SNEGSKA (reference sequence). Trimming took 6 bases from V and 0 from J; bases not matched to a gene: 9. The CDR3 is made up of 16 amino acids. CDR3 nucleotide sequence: TGCAGTGCCCTATCTAGCGGGGCTATCTCCTACAATGAGCAGTTCTTC. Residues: CSALSSGAISYNEQFF.

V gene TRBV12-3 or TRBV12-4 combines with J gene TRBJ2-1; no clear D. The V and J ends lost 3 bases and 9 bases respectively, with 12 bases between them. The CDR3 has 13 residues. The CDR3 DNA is TGTGCCAGCAGTTTTCTCCGACGGAGTGAGCAGTTCTTC. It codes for CASSFLRRSEQFF.

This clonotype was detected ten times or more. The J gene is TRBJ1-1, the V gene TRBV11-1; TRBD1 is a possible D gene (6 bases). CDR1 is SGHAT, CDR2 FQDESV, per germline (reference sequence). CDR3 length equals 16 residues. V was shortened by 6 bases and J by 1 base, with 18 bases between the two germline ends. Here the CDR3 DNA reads TGTGCCAGCAGTCAACCTAGGGGGGCATCGAACACTGAAGCTTTCTTT. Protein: CASSQPRGASNTEAFF.

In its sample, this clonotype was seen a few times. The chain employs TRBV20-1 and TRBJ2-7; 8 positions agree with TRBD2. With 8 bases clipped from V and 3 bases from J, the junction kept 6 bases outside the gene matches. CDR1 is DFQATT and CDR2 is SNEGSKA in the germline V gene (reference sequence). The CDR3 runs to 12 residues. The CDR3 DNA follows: TGCAGTACACTAGCGGTAAGCTACGAGCAGTACTTC. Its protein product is CSTLAVSYEQYF.

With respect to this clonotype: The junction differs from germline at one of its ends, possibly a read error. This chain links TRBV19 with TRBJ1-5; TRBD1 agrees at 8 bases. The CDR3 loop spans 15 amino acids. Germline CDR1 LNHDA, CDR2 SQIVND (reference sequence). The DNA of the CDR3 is TGTGCCATTAGTGCTGGGGACAGGAGCAATCAGCCCCAGCATTTT. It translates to CAISAGDRSNQPQHF.

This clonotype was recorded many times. This CDR3 is CASSHSGSSYNEQFF. The CDR3 DNA sequence: TGTGCCAGCAGTCATAGCGGGAGTTCCTACAATGAGCAGTTCTTC. The V and J genes are TRBV25-1 and TRBJ2-1, with TRBD2 matching over 9 bases. Germline-derived CDR1 and CDR2 are MGHDK and SYGVNS. The CDR3 totals 15 residues. V lost 5 bases to trimming and J lost 1 base; unmatched junction nucleotides: 3.

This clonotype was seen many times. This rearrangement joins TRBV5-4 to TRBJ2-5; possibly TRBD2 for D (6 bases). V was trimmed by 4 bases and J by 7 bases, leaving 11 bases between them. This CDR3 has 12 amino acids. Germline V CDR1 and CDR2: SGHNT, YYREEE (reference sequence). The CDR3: CASSEGAGTQYF. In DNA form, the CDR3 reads TGTGCCAGCAGCGAAGGAGCGGGGACCCAGTACTTC.